This T cell receptor beta chain originates from a study of Ad26.COV2.S vaccination and SARS-CoV-2 variants. Overall study context: Ad26.COV2.S shots went into the muscle once or twice, 56 days apart. Study-wide results and limits: The study found similar non-spike TCR breadth in vaccine and placebo recipients.

Profiling relied on immunoSEQ multiplex PCR, and the TCRdb table lists in-frame clones only, not all of them. The repertoire holds 500,000 or so clones, with roughly nine tenths as singletons. Comment on this clone: Its antigen is as yet unknown.

V trimming: 5 bases; J trimming: 8 bases; junction bases outside the gene matches: 15. This CDR3 is built from 16 residues. Germline V gene sequence: CDR1 SGHAT, CDR2 FQNNGV. The treatment: some 20 received Ad26.COV2.S at low or high dose, single or two shots; several received placebo; per-sample allocation not given. Material that was analyzed had been drawn on day 63 after the first vaccine or placebo injection. The V gene is TRBV11-2, the J gene TRBJ2-1; 7 bases fit TRBD2. Sequencing was performed on peripheral blood, taken in a trial of Ad26.COV2.S vaccine versus placebo. The TCR comes from a person between 18 and 60 years old who received the Ad26.COV2.S COVID-19 vaccine or a placebo. CDR3 in amino acids: CASSVGSRAGADEQFF. For the CDR3, the DNA is TGTGCCAGCAGCGTAGGTTCTCGGGCGGGAGCGGATGAGCAGTTCTTC.